These T cell receptor beta chains were read from a single sample in a study of Ad26.COV2.S vaccination and SARS-CoV-2 variants. The protocol was immunoSEQ multiplex PCR, while the TCRdb copy is restricted to in-frame clones and leaves out a portion. The data show 300,000 to 350,000 clones, about 90% seen once. Source: peripheral blood, taken in a trial of Ad26.COV2.S vaccine versus placebo. These receptors were taken from a person between 18 and 65 years old who received the Ad26.COV2.S COVID-19 vaccine or a placebo. Each CDR3 is given with its conserved first and last residue. The order of the fields is J gene, clone size, D gene, V gene, CDR3 protein, CDR3 DNA. D genes are given only for firm matches. Expanded clones get a size class; other rows say once, few or many, or leave the size out.

>TRBJ2-1|.|TRBD1|TRBV7-8
CASSLPGTDYNEQFF
TGTGCCAGCAGCCTCCCCGGGACAGACTACAATGAGCAGTTCTTC
>TRBJ2-7|once|.|TRBV4-1
CASSHPSPGSNYEQYF
TGCGCCAGCAGCCACCCTAGTCCGGGCTCGAACTACGAGCAGTACTTC
>TRBJ2-3|.|.|TRBV27
CASSRTQEIYTDTQYF
TGTGCCAGCAGCCGGACTCAGGAGATCTACACAGATACGCAGTATTTT
>TRBJ1-1|.|.|TRBV18
CASSPRENEAFF
TGTGCCAGCTCACCAAGGGAGAATGAAGCTTTCTTT
>TRBJ2-2|.|.|TRBV12-3/TRBV12-4
CASSLGGAGELFF
TGTGCCAGCAGTTTAGGGGGGGCCGGGGAGCTGTTTTTT
>TRBJ1-1|.|.|TRBV11-2
CASSSLQNTEAFF
TGTGCCAGCAGCTCCCTACAGAACACTGAAGCTTTCTTT
>TRBJ1-5|.|.|TRBV4-3
CASSQDLDSGYQPQHF
TGCGCCAGCAGCCAAGATCTGGACAGTGGGTATCAGCCCCAGCATTTT
>TRBJ2-1|.|TRBD2|TRBV6-5
CASNPSGGPRGQFF
TGTGCCAGCAATCCTAGCGGGGGGCCGAGGGGGCAGTTCTTC
>TRBJ2-3|.|TRBD2|TRBV14
CASSYRTSGGGLTDTQYF
TGTGCCAGCAGTTACCGGACTAGCGGGGGAGGCTTAACAGATACGCAGTATTTT
>TRBJ2-1|.|.|TRBV19
CASSITNEQFF
TGTGCCAGTAGTATAACCAATGAGCAGTTCTTC
>TRBJ2-2|.|.|TRBV7-2
CASSLNFGLSTGELFF
TGTGCCAGCAGCTTAAACTTTGGGTTGAGCACCGGGGAGCTGTTTTTT
>TRBJ2-3|.|.|TRBV13
CASSLRTEISTDTQYF
TGTGCCAGCAGCCTTAGGACGGAAATCAGCACAGATACGCAGTATTTT
>TRBJ1-2|.|TRBD1|TRBV14
CASSQLVADRTYNYGYTF
TGTGCCAGCAGCCAACTAGTAGCGGACAGGACGTATAACTATGGCTACACCTTC
>TRBJ2-1|.|.|TRBV7-9
CASSLDGEWEQFF
TGTGCCAGCAGCTTAGATGGGGAGTGGGAGCAGTTCTTC
>TRBJ1-1|.|TRBD1|TRBV3-1/TRBV3-2
CASSQYGTDEAFF
TGTGCCAGCAGCCAGTACGGGACAGACGAAGCTTTCTTT
>TRBJ2-7|few|.|TRBV4-1
CASSQTQGYEQYF
TGCGCCAGCAGCCAAACACAGGGATACGAGCAGTACTTC
>TRBJ2-2|.|.|TRBV7-9
CASSLSVRLSENTGELFF
TGTGCCAGCAGCTTATCAGTCAGGCTCTCCGAGAACACCGGGGAGCTGTTTTTT
>TRBJ2-7|.|.|TRBV14
CASSQIFRYEQYF
TGTGCCAGCAGCCAAATTTTCAGATACGAGCAGTACTTC
>TRBJ1-1|.|.|TRBV12-3/TRBV12-4
CASSLGLNTEAFF
TGTGCCAGCAGTTTAGGCCTAAACACTGAAGCTTTCTTT
>TRBJ2-2|.|.|TRBV11-2
CASPLGANTGELFF
TGTGCCAGCCCCCTTGGGGCGAACACCGGGGAGCTGTTTTTT
>TRBJ1-3|.|.|TRBV4-1
CASSQVGLISGNTIYF
TGCGCCAGCAGCCAAGTCGGACTTATCTCTGGAAACACCATATATTTT
>TRBJ2-1|.|TRBD2|TRBV18
CASSSPGTSGYNEQFF
TGTGCCAGCTCATCCCCCGGGACTAGCGGATACAATGAGCAGTTCTTC
>TRBJ2-1|.|TRBD2|TRBV10-3
CAITSAGVVIGRGEQFF
TGTGCCATCACATCAGCGGGAGTGGTTATCGGTAGAGGTGAGCAGTTCTTC
>TRBJ1-2|.|.|TRBV27
CASSSGVPSLYGYTF
TGTGCCAGCAGTTCAGGGGTGCCGTCCCTGTATGGCTACACCTTC
>TRBJ1-3|.|.|TRBV7-8
CASSLEISGNTIYF
TGTGCCAGCAGCTTAGAGATCTCCGGAAACACCATATATTTT
>TRBJ1-3|.|.|TRBV30
CAWTEGFQNTIYF
TGTGCCTGGACCGAGGGGTTCCAGAACACCATATATTTT
>TRBJ1-5|.|.|TRBV27
CASSLEGNNQPQHF
TGTGCCAGCAGTTTGGAGGGTAACAATCAGCCCCAGCATTTT
>TRBJ1-4|.|.|TRBV12-3/TRBV12-4
CASSWTENEKLFF
TGTGCCAGCTCGTGGACAGAGAATGAAAAACTGTTTTTT
>TRBJ2-7|.|TRBD1|TRBV7-9
CASSATGPSYEQYF
TGTGCCAGCAGCGCGACAGGGCCCTCCTACGAGCAGTACTTC
>TRBJ1-1|many|.|TRBV4-1
CATREGRGTEAFF
TGCGCCACCCGGGAAGGGCGGGGAACTGAAGCTTTCTTT
>TRBJ2-2|.|TRBD2|TRBV9
CASSGLAGGSGELFF
TGTGCCAGCAGCGGACTAGCGGGAGGTTCCGGGGAGCTGTTTTTT